These 23 T cell receptor beta chains were all obtained from the same sample, sequenced in a study of T cell repertoires in cytomegalovirus infection. TCRdb itself ran the reads through MiXCR, one entry per CDR3 protein. The sample lists more than 150,000 distinct CDR3 sequences; 28% were seen once. Sample: PBMCs. The receptors derive from a human donor in good health (CMV status not recorded). Some clones in this sample may be carry-over from other donors' samples.

This clonotype was counted between two and nine times. The chain couples TRBV10-2 to TRBJ2-1, with 9 bases aligning to TRBD1. Germline V lookup: CDR1 WSHSY, CDR2 SAAADI. The CDR3 runs 14 residues. V lost 7 bases to trimming and J lost 3 bases; unmatched junction nucleotides: 4. DNA of the CDR3: TGCGCCAGCACCAGGACAGGGGACTACAATGAGCAGTTCTTC. This translates into CASTRTGDYNEQFF.

This clonotype turned up a few times. The rearrangement uses TRBV12-3 or TRBV12-4 and TRBJ1-2, with D unclear. Trimming cost V 8 bases and J 8 bases, with 12 bases left between them. There are 11 residues in the CDR3. The CDR3 is CASGRSVGYTF. CDR3 DNA: TGTGCCAGCGGACGATCCGTCGGCTACACCTTC.

V and J are TRBV20-1 and TRBJ1-4, with D perhaps TRBD1 (6 bases). The CDR3 has 12 amino acids. The V end lost 4 bases, the J end lost 5 bases, and 8 bases lay between the germline ends. CDR1 is DFQATT, CDR2 SNEGSKA, per germline (reference sequence). The CDR3 nucleotides are TGCAGTGCTAAAAGGGGGAATGAAAAACTGTTTTTT. Protein product: CSAKRGNEKLFF.

The chain couples TRBV6-1 to TRBJ1-2, with 8 bases that match TRBD1. Germline V lookup: CDR1 MNHNS, CDR2 SASEGT. The V segment lost 10 bases and the J segment 4 bases; nucleotides outside the gene matches: 8. The CDR3 has 13 residues. CDR3 sequence: CATRPTGVYGYTF. In DNA form, the CDR3 reads TGTGCCACCCGCCCGACAGGGGTCTATGGCTACACCTTC.

This chain connects TRBV6-1 to TRBJ1-4; 7 bases are a match to TRBD1. CDR1 MNHNS and CDR2 SASEGT come from the germline V gene. Germline trimming cut 5 bases from V and 7 bases from J; bases unmatched to any gene: 10. The CDR3 spans 15 residues. The CDR3 protein is CASSSTGNSGEKLFF. The DNA of the CDR3 is TGTGCCAGCAGTTCGACAGGGAATAGCGGTGAAAAACTGTTTTTT.

The chain has TRBV20-1 and TRBJ1-1, with D maybe TRBD1 (6 bases). The CDR3 has 13 amino acids. Trimming stripped 3 bases from V and 2 bases from J, with 10 bases between. Germline-derived CDR1 and CDR2 are DFQATT and SNEGSKA (reference sequence). The CDR3 here is CSARRDTNTEAFF. CDR3 coding DNA: TGCAGTGCTAGGCGGGACACAAACACTGAAGCTTTCTTT.

The rearrangement links TRBV12-3 or TRBV12-4 to TRBJ1-6, with D tentatively TRBD1 (6 bases). Trimming removed 3 bases at V and 7 bases at J, with 10 bases between. This CDR3 spans 14 amino acids. In DNA, the CDR3 is TGTGCCAGCAGTTTGGAGGGGGAAAATTCACCCCTCCACTTT. Translating it yields CASSLEGENSPLHF.

The V call is TRBV5-1, the J call TRBJ1-1; TRBD1 agrees at 8 bases. The germline V gene has CDR1 SGHRS and CDR2 YFSETQ. V shed 5 bases and J 4 bases; nucleotides not matched to a gene: 13. The CDR3 is 16 residues long. CDR3 coding DNA: TGCGCCAGCAGTAGACAGGGGTCTGTAGAGGGCACTGAAGCTTTCTTT. It translates to CASSRQGSVEGTEAFF.

The V and J genes are TRBV12-5 and TRBJ2-7; D may be TRBD1 or TRBD2 (6 bases each). The CDR3 extends over 13 amino acids. The germline V and J ends were trimmed by 7 bases and 2 bases, with 12 bases remaining between them. CDR1 and CDR2 (germline): LGHNT, FRNRAP. Written as DNA, the CDR3 is TGTGCTAGTGTGAGGGGGGAGACCTACGAGCAGTACTTC. Its protein is CASVRGETYEQYF.

This rearrangement joins TRBV20-1 to TRBJ2-7, with TRBD1 as a possible D gene (6 bases). Germline V gene data show CDR1 as DFQATT and CDR2 as SNEGSKA (reference sequence). There are 14 residues in the CDR3. Trimming removed 6 bases at V and 1 base at J, with 16 bases between. CDR3 DNA: TGCAGTGCCGAGGGGGAGACCCTGTCCTACGAGCAGTACTTC. The encoded protein is CSAEGETLSYEQYF.

The chain joins TRBV4-1 to TRBJ2-1, with TRBD2 matching 9 bases. From germline, CDR1 is MGHRA and CDR2 YSYEKL. This CDR3 is built from 16 residues. V gave up 0 bases and J gave up 8 bases; unmatched junction bases: 8. The CDR3 reads CASSQEPIAGDDEQFF. As DNA, the CDR3 is TGCGCCAGCAGCCAAGAACCGATAGCGGGGGATGATGAGCAGTTCTTC.

This clonotype was counted once. This chain's CDR3 is CSVYGLQPTVNTEAFF. Written as DNA, the CDR3 is TGCAGCGTTTACGGCCTCCAACCGACAGTGAACACTGAAGCTTTCTTT. V usage is TRBV29-1 and J usage is TRBJ1-1, with D perhaps matching TRBD1 (5 bases). This CDR3 is built from 16 residues. In germline, CDR1 is SQVTM, CDR2 ANQGSEA. Trimming removed 5 bases from V and 0 bases from J, with 19 bases in between.

This chain uses TRBV10-2 with TRBJ2-1, with TRBD2 identical over 8 bases. The CDR3 sequence is 14 residues long. Germline CDR1 reads WSHSY; CDR2 reads SAAADI. J lost 2 bases, V lost 7 bases, and 4 bases had no gene match. The CDR3 DNA follows: TGCGCCAGCAAAGGCGGGGGGCCCTACAATGAGCAGTTCTTC. The encoded protein is CASKGGGPYNEQFF.

The rearrangement uses TRBV7-2 and TRBJ1-5; 7 nucleotides agree with TRBD1. J was trimmed by 0 bases and V by 2 bases; bases with no gene match: 7. CDR3 length: 17 amino acids. Germline V gene sequence: CDR1 SGHTA, CDR2 FQGNSA. Written as DNA, the CDR3 is TGTGCCAGCAGCTTATATGGGGACAGCTATAGCAATCAGCCCCAGCATTTT. It encodes CASSLYGDSYSNQPQHF.

V gene TRBV7-8 combines with J gene TRBJ2-1; no clear D. Trimming stripped 5 bases from V and 7 bases from J, with 24 bases between. This CDR3 contains 17 residues. CDR1 and CDR2 (germline): SGHVS, FQNEAQ. CDR3 nucleotide sequence: TGTGCCAGCAGCCCATTTATTTTTCCCAGACCCCATAATGAGCAGTTCTTC. It translates to CASSPFIFPRPHNEQFF.

The J gene is TRBJ1-4, the V gene TRBV12-3 or TRBV12-4; tentative D call: TRBD1 (5 bases). This CDR3 spans 14 amino acids. V shed 7 bases and J shed 4 bases, with 13 bases lying between them. CDR3 nucleotides: TGTGCCAGCACTAAGACAGATTTTAATGAAAAACTGTTTTTT. It translates to CASTKTDFNEKLFF.

This clonotype was seen a handful of times. In DNA form, the CDR3 reads TGTGCCAGCAGTTACGGCGGAAAGGGAACAGATACGCAGTATTTT. Amino acid sequence: CASSYGGKGTDTQYF. The chain uses TRBV6-2 or TRBV6-3 and TRBJ2-3; D is unclear. The CDR3 totals 15 residues. Per the germline V gene, CDR1 is MNHEY and CDR2 is SVGEGT. V lost 2 bases and J 3 bases, leaving 12 bases between the germline ends.

In its sample, this clonotype was seen a few times. This sequence joins TRBV11-2 and TRBJ2-2; the D gene is possibly TRBD1 (6 bases). The CDR3 loop spans 17 amino acids. The V gene's germline CDR1 is SGHAT and CDR2 FQNNGV. V was clipped by 5 bases and J by 2 bases, with 18 bases between them. The CDR3 loop is CASSRRDTRFNTGELFF. The CDR3 DNA reads TGTGCCAGCAGCCGAAGGGACACGAGATTCAACACCGGGGAGCTGTTTTTT.

This chain joins TRBV19 and TRBJ1-6; D unclear. The length of the CDR3 is 14 residues. The V gene lost 3 bases and the J gene lost 9 bases, with 12 bases spanning the gap. CDR1 and CDR2 (germline): LNHDA, SQIVND (reference sequence). The CDR3 spells CASSMVEGGSPLHF. The CDR3 DNA reads TGTGCCAGTAGTATGGTCGAGGGTGGTTCACCCCTCCACTTT. The whole variable domain, filled in from reference TRBV19 and TRBJ1-6, reads DGGITQSPKYLFRKEGQNVTLSCEQNLNHDAMYWYRQDPGQGLRLIYYSQIVNDFQKGDIAEGYSVSREKKESFPLTVTSAQKNPTAFYLCASSMVEGGSPLHFGNGTRLTVT.

This chain connects TRBV9 to TRBJ1-6; D is uncertain. This CDR3 is 15 amino acids long. CDR1 and CDR2 from the germline V gene are SGDLS and YYNGEE. V lost 0 bases and J lost 6, with 10 bases in between. The DNA of the CDR3 is TGTGCCAGCAGCGTAGGGCAGGCACCTAATTCACCCCTCCACTTT. Protein sequence: CASSVGQAPNSPLHF.

This chain links TRBV30 with TRBJ1-1, with a weak D call TRBD1 (5 bases). The CDR3 extends over 12 amino acids. The V end was cut by 5 bases, the J end by 1 base, with 8 bases between. In germline, CDR1 is GTSNPN, CDR2 SVGIG (reference sequence). CDR3 sequence reads: CAWDRSNTEAFF. CDR3 sequence (DNA): TGTGCCTGGGACAGATCGAACACTGAAGCTTTCTTT.

This clonotype was seen more than once but under ten times. The chain combines TRBV7-9 with TRBJ2-7; 10 bases are a match to TRBD1. The ends lost 6 bases at V and 4 bases at J; junction bases unmatched: 3. CDR1 SEHNR and CDR2 FQNEAQ come from the germline V gene (reference sequence). This CDR3 region has 13 residues. Here the CDR3 reads CASRRDRGYEQYF. In DNA form, the CDR3 reads TGTGCCAGCAGAAGGGACAGGGGTTACGAGCAGTACTTC.

In its sample, this clonotype was seen once. The chain recombines TRBV20-1 with TRBJ1-2, with 10 positions matching TRBD1. The length of the CDR3 is 14 residues. Germline V gives CDR1 DFQATT, CDR2 SNEGSKA (reference sequence). With V trimmed by 4 bases and J by 3 bases, 5 bases remained unmatched. The DNA of the CDR3 is TGCAGTGCTACTGACAGGGGGCGAGACTATGGCTACACCTTC. Translation gives CSATDRGRDYGYTF.